The rows below give T cell receptor beta chains drawn from one sample of a study of cytomegalovirus exposure and HLA in healthy donors. The data were produced by immunoSEQ multiplex PCR, yet TCRdb's version contains in-frame clones alone and is incomplete. The table records a few hundred thousand clones, 70% to 90% of them present only once. Sequences were obtained from PBMCs. The receptors come from a woman aged 18-30 years in good health and CMV-seronegative. Each CDR3 is given with its conserved first and last residue. A D gene is named only where the DNA matches it firmly. Some rows mark clone size as missing; the rest say once, few, many or name a class of expanded clone.

clone_size cdr3_length j_call v_call d_call cdr3_aa cdr3_nt
. 14 TRBJ2-2 TRBV27 . CASRKTGNTGELFF TGTGCCAGCAGGAAAACAGGAAACACCGGGGAGCTGTTTTTT
. 13 TRBJ2-7 TRBV27 . CASSFGGTYEQYF TGTGCCAGCAGTTTCGGAGGAACCTACGAGCAGTACTTC
once 15 TRBJ1-1 TRBV5-1 . CASSLEPRENTEAFF TGCGCCAGCAGCTTGGAGCCGAGGGAGAACACTGAAGCTTTCTTT
. 14 TRBJ1-5 TRBV9 . CASSEGDRNQPQHF TGTGCCAGCAGCGAAGGGGATCGCAATCAGCCCCAGCATTTT
. 13 TRBJ1-2 TRBV10-3 TRBD1 CATQPTGGYGYTF TGTGCCACACAGCCGACAGGGGGCTATGGCTACACCTTC
. 12 TRBJ2-1 TRBV27 . CASSPTGALPFF TGTGCCAGCAGTCCGACGGGAGCTTTACCGTTCTTC
. 14 TRBJ2-1 TRBV19 . CASSGSIGYNEQFF TGTGCCAGTAGCGGGAGTATCGGGTACAATGAGCAGTTCTTC
. 14 TRBJ2-2 TRBV5-6 . CASSLQGNTGELFF TGTGCCAGCAGCTTACAGGGGAACACCGGGGAGCTGTTTTTT
. 17 TRBJ2-7 TRBV2 TRBD2 CASNLRRILAGVAEQYF TGTGCCAGCAATTTGCGCCGAATCCTGGCGGGAGTAGCCGAGCAGTACTTC
. 14 TRBJ2-1 TRBV6-5 . CASSYTGGNNEQFF TGTGCCAGCAGTTACACTGGGGGCAACAATGAGCAGTTCTTC
. 13 TRBJ2-2 TRBV28 . CASRPPGSGELFF TGTGCCAGCAGGCCCCCGGGGTCCGGGGAGCTGTTTTTT
. 18 TRBJ2-7 TRBV28 . CASSFLGHSDQFTYEQYF TGTGCCAGCAGTTTCCTGGGACACTCAGACCAATTTACCTACGAGCAGTACTTC
. 16 TRBJ2-1 TRBV4-3 TRBD2 CASSQALSSGRNEQFF TGCGCCAGCAGCCAAGCGTTATCTAGCGGGAGGAATGAGCAGTTCTTC
. 17 TRBJ2-1 TRBV6-4 TRBD2 CASSEATSGEPNNEQFF TGTGCCAGCAGTGAGGCGACTAGCGGGGAACCAAACAATGAGCAGTTCTTC
. 15 TRBJ2-1 TRBV27 . CASSPPGKRVGEQFF TGTGCCAGCAGTCCCCCGGGGAAGCGGGTAGGAGAGCAGTTCTTC
once 17 TRBJ2-2 TRBV25-1 TRBD2 CASSVPGLAGGTGELFF TGTGCCAGCAGTGTCCCGGGACTAGCGGGAGGCACCGGGGAGCTGTTTTTT
. 15 TRBJ2-3 TRBV27 TRBD2 CASSIIAGESDTQYF TGTGCCAGCAGTATAATAGCGGGAGAGTCAGATACGCAGTATTTT
. 15 TRBJ2-3 TRBV11-3 TRBD1 CASSLGTGDIDTQYF TGTGCCAGCAGCTTAGGGACAGGGGACATTGATACGCAGTATTTT
. 13 TRBJ2-7 TRBV14 . CASSRALVYEQYF TGTGCCAGCAGCCGCGCGCTGGTTTACGAGCAGTACTTC
. 15 TRBJ2-3 TRBV30 TRBD2 CACSGLAGALDTQYF TGTGCCTGTTCTGGACTAGCGGGGGCACTCGATACGCAGTATTTT
. 15 TRBJ2-1 TRBV5-1 . CASSLGAKHHNEQFF TGCGCCAGCAGCTTGGGGGCTAAGCACCACAATGAGCAGTTCTTC
. 14 TRBJ1-4 TRBV28 . CASSRGGVGEKLFF TGTGCCAGCAGTCGGGGGGGGGTTGGAGAAAAACTGTTTTTT
. 16 TRBJ2-1 TRBV19 TRBD2 CASSVEPGGYYNEQFF TGTGCCAGTAGTGTGGAACCGGGAGGATACTACAATGAGCAGTTCTTC
. 12 TRBJ2-1 TRBV25-1 . CASMPGNNEQFF TGTGCCAGCATGCCAGGGAACAATGAGCAGTTCTTC
. 17 TRBJ1-5 TRBV7-3 . CASSLSLGGHLNQPQHF TGTGCCAGCAGCTTATCTTTAGGAGGGCATTTGAATCAGCCCCAGCATTTT
. 16 TRBJ1-1 TRBV5-1 TRBD1 CASSFAPGQGATEAFF TGCGCCAGCAGCTTCGCCCCGGGACAGGGCGCGACTGAAGCTTTCTTT
few 17 TRBJ2-2 TRBV5-5 . CASSLSVVLARTGELFF TGTGCCAGCAGCTTGAGCGTCGTACTAGCTCGTACCGGGGAGCTGTTTTTT
. 14 TRBJ1-2 TRBV6-1 . CASSPQGRVYGYTF TGTGCCAGCAGTCCTCAAGGCAGGGTCTATGGCTACACCTTC
. 14 TRBJ2-1 TRBV29-1 TRBD2 CSVEGSGRTYEQFF TGCAGCGTTGAAGGTAGCGGGAGGACTTATGAGCAGTTCTTC
once 16 TRBJ1-2 TRBV25-1 . CASSEKVARRGYGYTF TGTGCCAGCAGTGAAAAGGTAGCGAGACGTGGCTATGGCTACACCTTC
. 15 TRBJ2-3 TRBV6-5 TRBD2 CASRVGLAGGGTQYF TGTGCCAGCAGGGTGGGACTAGCGGGAGGGGGTACGCAGTATTTT
. 15 TRBJ1-1 TRBV15 . CATSRVGDMNTEAFF TGTGCCACCAGCAGAGTTGGAGATATGAACACTGAAGCTTTCTTT
. 17 TRBJ1-5 TRBV7-8 TRBD1 CASSPRGGTGGNQPQHF TGTGCCAGCAGCCCCCGGGGGGGTACAGGGGGCAATCAGCCCCAGCATTTT
few 15 TRBJ1-1 TRBV7-2 TRBD1 CASSPPTGQGTEAFF TGTGCCAGCAGCCCCCCGACAGGGCAAGGCACTGAAGCTTTCTTT
. 15 TRBJ2-7 TRBV28 . CASSSSPTGEYEQYF TGTGCCAGCAGTTCTTCCCCCACAGGTGAATACGAGCAGTACTTC
few 15 TRBJ1-2 TRBV30 TRBD1 CAWSGDAGTGRGYTF TGTGCCTGGAGTGGGGACGCCGGGACAGGCCGCGGCTACACCTTC
. 15 TRBJ2-7 TRBV28 TRBD1 CASSPPQTGAYEQYF TGTGCCAGCAGTCCACCCCAGACAGGGGCCTACGAGCAGTACTTC
. 15 TRBJ2-5 TRBV5-6 . CASSLPGRQAETQYF TGTGCCAGCAGCTTGCCTGGTCGACAGGCGGAGACCCAGTACTTC
. 15 TRBJ2-7 TRBV15 . CATSRDRRRGGEQYF TGTGCCACCAGCAGAGATCGAAGGAGGGGTGGCGAGCAGTACTTC
. 16 TRBJ2-6 TRBV19 TRBD2 CASSIEGGSGANVLTF TGTGCCAGTAGTATAGAGGGAGGGTCTGGGGCCAACGTCCTGACTTTC
. 15 TRBJ2-5 TRBV5-4 TRBD2 CASSALAEGRETQYF TGTGCCAGCAGCGCACTAGCGGAGGGGCGAGAGACCCAGTACTTC